Listed here is a single T cell receptor beta chain. What it binds is not known. All patients were mismatch repair deficient, assessed by either PCR or immunohistochemistry. Germline trimming cut 5 bases from V and 5 bases from J; bases unmatched to any gene: 5. The CDR3 runs to 13 residues. Germline CDR1 is MDHEN and CDR2 is SYDVKM. The data derive from a study of PD-1 blockade in mismatch repair-deficient tumors. Study overall: Enrolled about 2013-2017, patients had progressing, pretreated mismatch repair-deficient cancers of around 12 types.

Using immunoSEQ multiplex PCR, the repertoire was profiled, and TCRdb retains in-frame clones only, with some absent. There are around 17,000 clones in the sample; about 80% occur only once, and 1.6% lies in the top ten. Study results and caveats: After pembrolizumab, tumor-resident clones rose rapidly, then generally contracted before radiologic responses.

The receptor was derived from an adult with mismatch repair-deficient cancer. The gene calls are TRBV28 and TRBJ1-2; 7 bases map to TRBD1. The sample in question was PBMCs, obtained less than 25 weeks after starting pembrolizumab. DNA for the CDR3: TGTGCCAGCAGTGCGGACAGGAGTTATGGCTACACCTTC. Its protein is CASSADRSYGYTF.